The clone carrying this T cell receptor (beta chain) was found once. Its antigen remains unknown. The record originates from a study of Ad26.COV2.S vaccination and SARS-CoV-2 variants. Study-wide findings and caveats: Substantial breadth was reported for post-vaccination spike-specific CD8+ and CD4+ T cells.

The assay was immunoSEQ multiplex PCR, and TCRdb's table has in-frame clones only and misses some. The data hold about 410,000 clones, with around 93% observed a single time. Documented treatment: some 20 received Ad26.COV2.S at low or high dose, single or two shots; about 5 received placebo; per-sample allocation not given. Samples were taken on day 63 after the first vaccine or placebo injection. V trimming: 0 bases; J trimming: 2 bases; junction bases outside the gene matches: 5. The CDR3 consists of 16 residues. The germline gives CDR1 MNHEY, CDR2 SMNVEV (reference sequence). The TCR sequence derives from a person between 18 and 65 years old who received the Ad26.COV2.S COVID-19 vaccine or a placebo. This material consisted of peripheral blood, taken in a trial of Ad26.COV2.S vaccine versus placebo. This chain connects TRBV27 to TRBJ1-1, with TRBD1 matching over 8 bases. CDR3 DNA sequence: TGTGCCAGCAGTTTATCTAGCAGGGGGCGAAACACTGAAGCTTTCTTT. Its translation: CASSLSSRGRNTEAFF.